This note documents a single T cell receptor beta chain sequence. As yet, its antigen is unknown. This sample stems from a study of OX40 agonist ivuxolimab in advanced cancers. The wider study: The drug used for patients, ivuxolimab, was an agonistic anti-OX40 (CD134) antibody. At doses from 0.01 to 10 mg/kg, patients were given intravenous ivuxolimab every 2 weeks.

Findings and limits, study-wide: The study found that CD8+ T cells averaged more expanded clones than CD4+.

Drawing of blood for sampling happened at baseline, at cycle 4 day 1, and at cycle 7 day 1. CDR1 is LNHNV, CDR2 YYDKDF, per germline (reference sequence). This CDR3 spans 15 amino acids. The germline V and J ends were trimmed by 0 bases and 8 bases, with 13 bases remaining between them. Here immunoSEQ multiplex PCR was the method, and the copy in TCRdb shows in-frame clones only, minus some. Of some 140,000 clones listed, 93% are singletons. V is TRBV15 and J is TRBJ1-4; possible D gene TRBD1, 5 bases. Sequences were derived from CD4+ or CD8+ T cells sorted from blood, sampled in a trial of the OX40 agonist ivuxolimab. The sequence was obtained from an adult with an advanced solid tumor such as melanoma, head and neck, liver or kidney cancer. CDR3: CATSRDKGVWEKLFF. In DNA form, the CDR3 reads TGTGCCACCAGCAGAGATAAAGGGGTTTGGGAAAAACTGTTTTTT.